This entry lists 15 T cell receptor beta chains sequenced from one sample in a study of follicular helper T cells after annual influenza vaccination. Described time point: 2015-2016 season, 7 days after influenza vaccination. Assay used: immunoSEQ multiplex PCR; TCRdb lists only in-frame clones, some missing. Here the sample spans 7,000 or so clones, approximately 78% being singletons. Material: CXCR5- memory CD4+ T cells sorted from blood, obtained 7 days after influenza vaccination. The source of these receptors is an adult who received the influenza vaccine.

V usage is TRBV14 and J usage is TRBJ2-2, with no clear D. V lost 2 bases to trimming and J lost 1 base, with 5 bases between them. The CDR3 has 14 amino acids. The germline V gene has CDR1 SGHDN and CDR2 FVKESK. The CDR3 DNA follows: TGTGCCAGCAGCCAACAGCTGAACACCGGGGAGCTGTTTTTT. Translated, it gives CASSQQLNTGELFF.

The chain employs TRBV5-1 and TRBJ2-5; weak D call: TRBD2 (6 bases). This CDR3 has 15 residues. V was trimmed by 5 bases and J by 0 bases, leaving 14 bases between them. In germline, CDR1 is SGHRS, CDR2 YFSETQ. CDR3 loop: CASRSAGGYQETQYF. The DNA of the CDR3 is TGCGCCAGCAGATCGGCCGGGGGATACCAAGAGACCCAGTACTTC.

The chain uses TRBV5-1 and TRBJ2-2, with 11 bases lining up with TRBD2. This CDR3 region has 18 residues. The V segment lost 0 bases and the J segment 1 base; nucleotides outside the gene matches: 5. CDR1 SGHRS and CDR2 YFSETQ come from the germline V gene. CDR3 sequence (DNA): TGCGCCAGCAGCTTGGCTAGCGGGGGGACTTTGAACACCGGGGAGCTGTTTTTT. It codes for CASSLASGGTLNTGELFF.

The chain employs TRBV28 and TRBJ1-3, with D hard to call. CDR1 MDHEN and CDR2 SYDVKM come from the germline V gene. V dropped 4 bases and J dropped 3 bases, with 4 bases sitting between them. This CDR3 region has 12 residues. CDR3 coding DNA: TGTGCCAGCAGTTCCAATGGAAACACCATATATTTT. This gives the protein CASSSNGNTIYF. The whole variable domain, remainder taken from reference TRBV28 and TRBJ1-3, is DVKVTQSSRYLVKRTGEKVFLECVQDMDHENMFWYRQDPGLGLRLIYFSYDVKMKEKGDIPEGYSVSREKKERFSLILESASTNQTSMYLCASSSNGNTIYFGEGSWLTVV.

V gene TRBV30 combines with J gene TRBJ1-5; D gene uncertain. This CDR3 contains 14 residues. The germline CDR1 and CDR2 sequences are GTSNPN and SVGIG (reference sequence). Trimming cost V 0 bases and J 3 bases, with 9 bases left between them. Here the CDR3 reads CAWSVGGINQPQHF. In DNA form, the CDR3 reads TGTGCCTGGAGTGTAGGAGGGATCAATCAGCCCCAGCATTTT. Drawing the rest from reference TRBV30 and TRBJ1-5, the complete variable domain is SQTIHQWPATLVQPVGSPLSLECTVEGTSNPNLYWYRQAAGRGLQLLFYSVGIGQISSEVPQNLSASRPQDRQFILSSKKLLLSDSGFYLCAWSVGGINQPQHFGDGTRLSIL.

The chain carries TRBV19 and TRBJ1-1; D unresolved. There are 15 residues in the CDR3. CDR1 is LNHDA, CDR2 SQIVND, per germline (reference sequence). The V gene lost 1 base and the J gene lost 4 bases, with 13 bases spanning the gap. The CDR3 nucleotides read TGTGCCAGTAGTATAGGTGGTCGGGCGAGCACTGAAGCTTTCTTT. This encodes CASSIGGRASTEAFF.

The V and J genes are TRBV7-2 and TRBJ2-2; the match to TRBD2 covers 7 bases. Germline V gene data show CDR1 as SGHTA and CDR2 as FQGNSA. V lost 5 bases to trimming and J lost 7 bases; unmatched junction nucleotides: 13. CDR3 size: 16 residues. CDR3 sequence reads: CASSVGRTPGGGELFF. In nucleotides, the CDR3 is TGTGCCAGCAGCGTCGGGAGGACCCCCGGCGGCGGGGAGCTGTTTTTT.

The V gene is TRBV7-2, the J gene TRBJ1-1, with D perhaps matching TRBD1 (6 bases). Germline V gene lookup returns CDR1 SGHTA and CDR2 FQGNSA. Trimming stripped 5 bases from V and 1 base from J, with 14 bases between. CDR3 length: 15 residues. For the CDR3, the DNA is TGTGCCAGCAGCACTGGACAGCCGGGGAACACTGAAGCTTTCTTT. This encodes CASSTGQPGNTEAFF.

The J gene is TRBJ2-5, the V gene TRBV19; D is perhaps TRBD2 (7 bases). V gave up 7 bases and J gave up 4 bases, with 16 bases separating them. Germline CDR1 and CDR2: LNHDA and SQIVND (reference sequence). The CDR3 consists of 14 residues. The DNA for the CDR3 is TGTGCCAGTATGGCGGGGGCCAGCTTAGAGACCCAGTACTTC. This codes for CASMAGASLETQYF.

CDR3 region: CASSRDINYGYTF. CDR3 nucleotides: TGTGCCAGCAGCCGGGACATTAACTATGGCTACACCTTC. This chain joins TRBV5-6 and TRBJ1-2, with D possibly being TRBD1 (6 bases). Germline CDR1 reads SGHDT; CDR2 reads YYEEEE. V lost 4 bases, J lost 1 base, and 8 bases lay in between. The CDR3 is 13 amino acids.

This chain joins TRBV6-5 and TRBJ2-7; D is unclear. The CDR3 is made up of 11 amino acids. Between the trimmed V and J ends, which lost 4 bases and 5 bases, there was a span of 6 bases. The V gene's germline CDR1 is MNHEY and CDR2 SVGAGI. In DNA form, the CDR3 reads TGTGCCAGCAGTTTCATTAACGAGCAGTACTTC. It yields the protein CASSFINEQYF.

This clone appeared once. V and J are TRBV11-3 and TRBJ2-5; the D call may be TRBD1 or TRBD2 (5 bases each). With 3 bases removed from V and 3 bases from J, the gap between germline ends came to 8 bases. CDR3 size: 13 residues. CDR1 is SGHNT and CDR2 is YENEEA in the germline V gene. This chain's CDR3 is CASSFGTEETQYF. CDR3 sequence (DNA): TGTGCCAGCAGCTTTGGGACCGAAGAGACCCAGTACTTC. The entire variable domain, with the rest obtained from reference TRBV11-3 and TRBJ2-5, is as follows: EAGVVQSPRYKIIEKKQPVAFWCNPISGHNTLYWYLQNLGQGPELLIRYENEEAVDDSQLPKDRFSAERLKGVDSTLKIQPAELGDSAVYLCASSFGTEETQYFGPGTRLLVL.

This chain joins TRBV15 and TRBJ1-1; perhaps TRBD1 as D (5 bases). This CDR3 comprises 15 residues. In germline, CDR1 is LNHNV, CDR2 YYDKDF (reference sequence). V lost 5 bases to trimming and J lost 5 bases, with 18 bases between them. The CDR3 nucleotides read TGTGCCACCAGCCCCCGTGGAGGTGAGGGGACTGAAGCTTTCTTT. This gives the protein CATSPRGGEGTEAFF.

The chain couples TRBV6-6 to TRBJ1-1; D may be TRBD1 (5 bases). This CDR3 is built from 12 residues. CDR1 is MNHNY and CDR2 is SVGAGI in the germline V gene (reference sequence). V lost 0 bases and J lost 11, with 10 bases in between. Here the CDR3 DNA reads TGTGCCAGCAGTTACTCTACTGGGGCCGCTTTCTTT. Its protein product is CASSYSTGAAFF.

The sample holds one count of this clone. The gene calls are TRBV5-1 and TRBJ2-2, with 8 positions matching TRBD2. Per germline, CDR1 SGHRS and CDR2 YFSETQ. J lost 8 bases, V lost 5 bases, and 8 bases had no gene match. The CDR3 extends over 14 amino acids. The CDR3 DNA reads TGCGCCAGCAGTCACGGGGGGGCCAGAGGGGAGCTGTTTTTT. Residues: CASSHGGARGELFF.